Listed below are T cell receptor beta chains from one sample, sequenced in a study of CD4 T cells in relation to SARS-CoV-2 and coronaviruses. These receptors have no known antigen. Clones were read by immunoSEQ multiplex PCR, and TCRdb kept only the in-frame ones, dropping some. The data show 15,000 to 20,000 clones, 75% to 85% seen once. Input material: CD4+ T cells from PBMCs, cultured in vitro. These receptors were taken from a human donor in good health. CDR3s include the opening cysteine and the closing phenylalanine or tryptophan.

>TRBV6-1
CASSEQGYEQYF
>TRBV5-6
CASSLAGDVTDTQYF
>TRBV5-1
CASSSPSGSGYNEQFF
>TRBV5-1
CTYREGPLHF
>TRBV7-3
CASSLNGGEAFF
>TRBV9
CASSSTSSGNTIYF
>TRBV24-1
CATSRREIPHEQFF
>TRBV4-1
CASSQIIKQGARKGYTF
>TRBV30
CAWAAREKLFF
>TRBV7-9
CASSFFGEQYF
>TRBV20-1
CSASKVDTEAFF
>TRBV29-1
CSVKQGASETQYF
>TRBV19
CASSLDRSSSYEQYF
>TRBV2
CASTPSGTRTDTQYF
>TRBV29-1
CSVGQGWGTEAFF
>TRBV5-6
CASSLRTYSPYEQYF
>TRBV25-1
CASSKLGDRGSYEQYF
>TRBV3-1/TRBV3-2
CASSHQLAGVAFNEQFF
>TRBV9
CASSVYRGHTGYTF
>TRBV6-5
CASSFTGGGSSTEAFF
>TRBV20-1
CSASRNRELEKLFF
>TRBV5-1
CASSPHRTGSYEQYF
>TRBV24-1
CATSEKSNTEAFF
>TRBV4-1
CASSQDLQVYYEQYF
>TRBV25-1
CASSETTGQKSYEQYF
>TRBV18
CASSPSSSAPYNEQFF
>TRBV4-1
CASSQTGVAPNYGYTF
>TRBV5-1
CASSSGARVQTEAFF
>TRBV18
CASSPTGTGYNYGYTF
>TRBV3-1/TRBV3-2
CASSQETGGGYGYTF
>TRBV25-1
CASSGTGLSQPQHF
>TRBV19
CATAEPGTGDPYEQYF
>TRBV2
CASSEMGSSYEQYF